What follows are 18 T cell receptor beta chains derived from one specimen sequenced in a study of blood T cells in healthy people across ages. Primers used in a second PCR of about 6 to 11 cycles were a sample-barcoded 5' primer and a J-beta primer mix. Each CDR3 protein gets one entry after TCRdb re-called the 5' RACE reads with MiXCR. The profile shows fewer than 700,000 distinct CDR3 sequences, less than 45% of them singletons. The source material was blood. The receptors were sampled from a man older than 75 in good health.

This chain joins TRBV20-1 and TRBJ1-1; TRBD1 agrees at 8 bases. CDR3 length: 14 residues. V gave up 6 bases and J gave up 0 bases; unmatched junction bases: 6. CDR1 is DFQATT and CDR2 is SNEGSKA in the germline V gene (reference sequence). CDR3 residues: CSARRTGMNTEAFF. The CDR3 bases are TGCAGTGCCCGCCGGACAGGGATGAACACTGAAGCTTTCTTT.

The chain carries TRBV20-1 and TRBJ1-5; 10 nucleotides line up with TRBD1. The V gene's germline CDR1 is DFQATT and CDR2 SNEGSKA (reference sequence). This CDR3 has 15 amino acids. With 1 base clipped from V and 7 bases from J, the junction kept 7 bases outside the gene matches. The CDR3 reads CSARAGTGAEQPQHF. CDR3 coding DNA: TGCAGTGCTAGAGCTGGGACAGGGGCAGAGCAGCCCCAGCATTTT.

The chain carries TRBV7-9 and TRBJ2-7; either TRBD1 or TRBD2 may supply D (5 bases each). Germline V lookup: CDR1 SEHNR, CDR2 FQNEAQ (reference sequence). Deletions cut 3 bases from V and 2 bases from J, with 14 bases between. The CDR3 consists of 15 residues. The CDR3 loop reads CASSFGTTNPYEQYF. CDR3 bases: TGTGCCAGCAGCTTCGGGACGACGAACCCCTACGAGCAGTACTTC.

Comment on this clonotype: A much larger clone differs from this one at a single base, so this may be a read error. The chain links TRBV6-2 or TRBV6-3 to TRBJ2-1; no reliable D call. Looked up from germline, CDR1 is MNHEY and CDR2 is SVGEGT. This CDR3 spans 15 amino acids. The CDR3 DNA reads as TGTGCCAGCAGGAGAGGTGGAAGCTCCTACAATAAGCAGTTCTTC. It codes for CASRRGGSSYNKQFF.

In its sample, this clonotype was seen many times. The rearrangement uses TRBV12-3 or TRBV12-4 and TRBJ2-1; 11 bases align to TRBD2. The CDR3 length is 16 residues. V lost 5 bases, J lost 1 base, and 4 bases stayed unmatched. The CDR3 DNA follows: TGTGCCAGCAGTCCGGGACTAGCGGCGTCCTACAATGAGCAGTTCTTC. Translation: CASSPGLAASYNEQFF.

The chain combines TRBV28 with TRBJ2-7, with D tentatively TRBD1 (6 bases). Deletions cut 3 bases from V and 0 bases from J, with 15 bases between. CDR3 length: 16 residues. The germline CDR1 and CDR2 sequences are MDHEN and SYDVKM. CDR3 protein: CASSFQTGRASYEQYF. Written as DNA, the CDR3 is TGTGCCAGCAGTTTCCAGACAGGCAGAGCCTCCTACGAGCAGTACTTC.

The rearrangement uses TRBV3-1 and TRBJ2-4, with 11 bases that match TRBD1. The DNA end lines up better with TRBJ2-7; the J call may be wrong. This CDR3 contains 19 residues. The V gene's germline CDR1 is LGHDT and CDR2 YNNKEL (reference sequence). As DNA, the CDR3 is TGTGCCAGCAGCCAAGATACATTCCCCGGACAGGGGGCTGGCTACGAGCAGTACTTC. Encoded protein: CASSQDTFPGQGAGYEQYF.

This clonotype was detected a few times. The V call is TRBV3-1, the J call TRBJ2-7; no clear D gene. The DNA matches TRBJ2-5 better at its end, which makes the J call doubtful. In germline, CDR1 is LGHDT, CDR2 YNNKEL (reference sequence). The CDR3 is made up of 17 amino acids. CDR3 protein: CASSQDPAAATRETQYF. The CDR3 DNA sequence: TGTGCCAGCAGCCAAGATCCCGCGGCGGCGACACGAGAGACCCAGTACTTC.

The chain combines TRBV3-1 with TRBJ2-1; 10 bases are shared with TRBD2. CDR1 is LGHDT and CDR2 is YNNKEL in the germline V gene (reference sequence). The CDR3 totals 16 residues. The junction had 5 bases not matched to a gene; V was cut back by 0 bases and J by 6 bases. The CDR3 sequence is CASSQEGAGGINEQFF. DNA of the CDR3: TGTGCCAGCAGCCAAGAGGGAGCGGGGGGGATCAATGAGCAGTTCTTC.

V gene TRBV30 combines with J gene TRBJ2-4; tentative D call: TRBD2 (5 bases). From germline, CDR1 is GTSNPN and CDR2 SVGIG (reference sequence). The CDR3 is 13 amino acids. V was shortened by 2 bases and J by 13 bases, with 18 bases between the two germline ends. The CDR3 spells CAWSNLFEGEQYF. CDR3 nucleotides: TGTGCCTGGAGTAACCTCTTCGAGGGAGAGCAGTACTTC.

A few counts support this clonotype. The V call is TRBV14, the J call TRBJ1-2, with D possibly TRBD1 on 5 matching bases. The CDR3 runs to 15 residues. Germline lookup yields CDR1 SGHDN and CDR2 FVKESK. Trimming shortened V by 0 bases and J by 8 bases, and 16 bases separated the two germline ends. The CDR3 here is CASSQDTSGMEGYTF. The CDR3 DNA is TGTGCCAGCAGCCAAGATACGTCAGGGATGGAGGGCTACACCTTC.

Ten or more counts support this clonotype. This chain uses TRBV28 with TRBJ2-1; no reliable D call. CDR3 length: 14 amino acids. Germline V gene data show CDR1 as MDHEN and CDR2 as SYDVKM. The ends were cut back, 8 bases at V and 8 bases at J, with 19 bases in the middle. The CDR3 DNA is TGTGCCAGCTTTCGAGGTAACTTGCCCTATGAGCAGTTCTTC. This encodes CASFRGNLPYEQFF.

The gene calls are TRBV5-1 and TRBJ2-7; TRBD2 agrees at 9 bases. The CDR3 spans 16 residues. Germline lookup yields CDR1 SGHRS and CDR2 YFSETQ. V gave up 4 bases and J gave up 0 bases; unmatched junction bases: 8. CDR3: CASSPMTSGSSYEQYF. CDR3 nucleotide sequence: TGCGCCAGCAGCCCAATGACTAGCGGAAGCTCCTACGAGCAGTACTTC.

This clonotype was seen more than once but under ten times. J is TRBJ1-2 and V is TRBV29-1, with a possible D match to TRBD1 (5 bases). V shed 5 bases and J shed 10 bases, with 17 bases lying between them. The CDR3 consists of 12 residues. CDR1 is SQVTM, CDR2 ANQGSEA, per germline. The CDR3 sequence: CSVRSGQSDYTF. In DNA, the CDR3 is TGCAGCGTTAGGTCAGGACAAAGTGACTACACCTTC.

This chain links TRBV3-1 with TRBJ1-5; D remains unclear. Trimming took off 1 base at V and 4 bases at J, with 11 bases between the two ends. From germline, CDR1 is LGHDT and CDR2 YNNKEL (reference sequence). This CDR3 has 15 amino acids. The CDR3 is CASSQGPAVNQPQHF. In DNA form, the CDR3 reads TGTGCCAGCAGCCAAGGACCGGCAGTGAATCAGCCCCAGCATTTT.

The chain joins TRBV6-2 or TRBV6-3 to TRBJ2-1, with 8 positions matching TRBD2. Germline CDR1 MNHEY, CDR2 SVGEGT. V was clipped by 5 bases and J by 6 bases; unmatched bases: 9. There are 15 residues in the CDR3. The DNA of the CDR3 is TGTGCCAGCAGTCGGACTAGCCAGAGGTCCAATGAGCAGTTCTTC. It translates to CASSRTSQRSNEQFF.

A note on this clonotype: The junction and the germline gene differ at one end; a read error may be behind it. In nucleotides, the CDR3 is TGTGCCAGCAGCCCACAACAGGGGGCGCGTACAGACACGCAGTATTTT. Its translation: CASSPQQGARTDTQYF. V and J are TRBV11-2 and TRBJ2-3; TRBD1 matches at 9 bases. The germline V gene has CDR1 SGHAT and CDR2 FQNNGV. The CDR3 contains 16 residues.

This clonotype was detected a few times. CDR3 region: CSANTGGPNNEQFF. The CDR3 DNA follows: TGCAGTGCAAATACAGGGGGCCCTAACAATGAGCAGTTCTTC. The J gene is TRBJ2-1, the V gene TRBV20-1, with TRBD1 identical over 9 bases. Germline V gene data show CDR1 as DFQATT and CDR2 as SNEGSKA (reference sequence). With V trimmed by 6 bases and J by 5 bases, 8 bases remained unmatched. The CDR3 spans 14 residues.